This passage covers 26 T cell receptor beta chains from one sample sequenced in a study of T cell repertoires in cytomegalovirus infection. TCRdb passed the reads through MiXCR, listing each CDR3 protein once. The sample contains just under 550,000 distinct CDR3 sequences, less than 30% of which appear only once. Sequenced input: PBMCs. Receptors originate from a human donor in good health (CMV status not recorded). Some clones in this sample may be carry-over from other donors' samples.

This clonotype was seen repeatedly, ten times or more. The genes are TRBV19 and TRBJ1-1; D is perhaps TRBD1 (5 bases). The CDR3 runs 15 residues. Per germline, CDR1 LNHDA and CDR2 SQIVND (reference sequence). V was shortened by 3 bases and J by 1 base, with 12 bases between the two germline ends. CDR3 DNA sequence: TGTGCCAGTAGTATTTCGGGAGGGACGAACACTGAAGCTTTCTTT. Encoded protein: CASSISGGTNTEAFF.

Here the CDR3 reads CASNPRTAEETQYF. The CDR3 DNA reads TGTGCCAGCAACCCTCGGACAGCCGAGGAGACCCAGTACTTC. The chain couples TRBV7-9 to TRBJ2-5; perhaps TRBD1 as D (6 bases). The V gene lost 7 bases and the J gene lost 5 bases, with 17 bases spanning the gap. Germline loops: CDR1 SEHNR, CDR2 FQNEAQ (reference sequence). There are 14 residues in the CDR3.

The V and J genes are TRBV5-6 and TRBJ1-1; D not resolved. The germline CDR1 and CDR2 sequences are SGHDT and YYEEEE. Trimming cost V 0 bases and J 0 bases, with 12 bases left between them. The CDR3 extends over 16 amino acids. CDR3 protein: CASSLVRGWLNTEAFF. CDR3 in DNA: TGTGCCAGCAGCTTGGTGCGGGGTTGGTTGAACACTGAAGCTTTCTTT.

The V gene is TRBV18, the J gene TRBJ1-2; no reliable D call. Germline V gene sequence: CDR1 KGHSH, CDR2 LQKENI. Deletions cut 2 bases from V and 8 bases from J, with 9 bases between. The CDR3 sequence is 12 residues long. CDR3 sequence reads: CASSPEGLGYTF. The CDR3 DNA reads as TGTGCCAGCTCACCAGAGGGTTTGGGCTACACCTTC.

The chain carries TRBV6-5 and TRBJ1-5; D is possibly TRBD1 (6 bases). The CDR3 has 14 amino acids. The germline CDR1 and CDR2 sequences are MNHEY and SVGAGI. Between the trimmed V and J ends, which lost 5 bases and 3 bases, there was a span of 11 bases. CDR3 sequence reads: CASSRGGFNQPQHF. The CDR3 region has the DNA TGTGCCAGCAGTAGAGGGGGTTTCAATCAGCCCCAGCATTTT.

The rearrangement joins TRBV30 to TRBJ2-1; D possibly corresponds to TRBD1 (6 bases). This CDR3 comprises 14 residues. Trimming pared 4 bases from V and 9 bases from J, leaving 19 bases between. Germline CDR1 GTSNPN, CDR2 SVGIG (reference sequence). The CDR3 region is CAWTPGHLTSEQFF. The CDR3 DNA follows: TGTGCCTGGACGCCGGGACACCTGACATCTGAGCAGTTCTTC.

This clonotype has ten or more counts. The gene calls are TRBV12-3 or TRBV12-4 and TRBJ1-2; tentatively, D is TRBD1 (5 bases). Trimming shortened V by 7 bases and J by 4 bases, and 13 bases separated the two germline ends. CDR3 size: 13 residues. DNA of the CDR3: TGTGCCAGCACTCCGAGGAGGGGCTATGGCTACACCTTC. It specifies CASTPRRGYGYTF.

This clonotype has just one count. The V and J genes are TRBV5-6 and TRBJ1-5, with D perhaps matching TRBD1 (5 bases). CDR1 is SGHDT and CDR2 is YYEEEE in the germline V gene. Trimming took off 4 bases at V and 4 bases at J, with 9 bases between the two ends. The CDR3 covers 13 residues. CDR3 region: CASSDGGNQPQHF. CDR3 nucleotide sequence: TGTGCCAGCAGCGACGGGGGGAATCAGCCCCAGCATTTT.

The rearrangement links TRBV30 to TRBJ1-2; the match to TRBD1 covers 8 bases. CDR1 and CDR2 (germline): GTSNPN, SVGIG (reference sequence). Unmatched junction bases numbered 5, after V lost 1 base and J lost 7 bases. The CDR3 loop spans 13 amino acids. The CDR3 region has the DNA TGTGCCTGGAGTGGTCAGGGGGCGCTTGGCTACACCTTC. It codes for CAWSGQGALGYTF.

This clonotype has just a few counts. The V and J genes are TRBV12-5 and TRBJ2-1; 8 positions match TRBD2. The CDR3 runs to 14 residues. Trimming took 3 bases from V and 3 from J; bases not matched to a gene: 1. Germline assignment: CDR1 LGHNT and CDR2 FRNRAP. For the CDR3, the DNA is TGTGCTAGTGGTTTTGGGACTAGCTACAATGAGCAGTTCTTC. It codes for CASGFGTSYNEQFF.

The sample holds many counts of this clonotype. The gene calls are TRBV7-2 and TRBJ2-5; D possibly corresponds to TRBD2 (6 bases). Trimming shortened V by 0 bases and J by 1 base, and 12 bases separated the two germline ends. CDR1 and CDR2 (germline): SGHTA, FQGNSA. The CDR3 runs to 16 residues. CDR3 DNA sequence: TGTGCCAGCAGCTTAGCGAACGCGGGGAGCCAAGAGACCCAGTACTTC. Translating gives CASSLANAGSQETQYF.

This clonotype was counted ten times or more. The chain couples TRBV7-2 to TRBJ1-5; no definite D call. Trimming pared 1 base from V and 1 base from J, leaving 8 bases between. The germline gives CDR1 SGHTA, CDR2 FQGNSA. The CDR3 is made up of 15 amino acids. CDR3 region: CASSLVPESNQPQHF. The DNA for the CDR3 is TGTGCCAGCAGCTTAGTCCCGGAGAGCAATCAGCCCCAGCATTTT.

This rearrangement joins TRBV2 to TRBJ1-1, with D perhaps matching TRBD1 (5 bases). Trimming took 4 bases from V and 4 from J, leaving 16 bases between them. CDR1 is SNHLY, CDR2 FYNNEI, per germline. The CDR3 covers 15 residues. The CDR3 region is CASSAQPGGGTEAFF. As DNA, the CDR3 is TGTGCCAGCAGTGCTCAACCTGGGGGAGGCACTGAAGCTTTCTTT.

This chain joins TRBV7-4 and TRBJ2-5; no definite D call. CDR1 is SGHVT, CDR2 SQSDAQ, per germline. Deletions cut 6 bases from V and 1 base from J, with 15 bases between. The CDR3 is made up of 15 amino acids. The DNA of the CDR3 is TGTGCCAGCAGTCCCTTGGGAACCTTCCAAGAGACCCAGTACTTC. Translating gives CASSPLGTFQETQYF.

In this sample, this clonotype turned up a few times. The V gene is TRBV12-3 or TRBV12-4, the J gene TRBJ2-1; 8 bases map to TRBD1. This CDR3 has 15 residues. V was clipped by 5 bases and J by 5 bases; unmatched bases: 8. CDR3 residues: CASSGDRPEDNEQFF. The CDR3 DNA reads as TGTGCCAGCAGTGGGGACAGGCCAGAGGACAATGAGCAGTTCTTC.

The chain carries TRBV24-1 and TRBJ1-2, with D possibly being TRBD1 (6 bases). CDR3 size: 15 residues. From germline, CDR1 is KGHDR and CDR2 SFDVKD. Trimming removed 3 bases from V and 3 bases from J, with 13 bases in between. The chain's CDR3 is CATSDTGTQDYGYTF. The CDR3 DNA reads TGTGCCACCAGTGATACCGGGACACAAGACTATGGCTACACCTTC.

V usage is TRBV25-1 and J usage is TRBJ2-5, with 10 bases identical to TRBD1. The trim removed 4 bases at V and 7 bases at J, leaving 12 bases unmatched. The CDR3 runs 16 residues. The germline V gene encodes CDR1 MGHDK and CDR2 SYGVNS. The CDR3 DNA reads as TGTGCCAGCAGTGGGACAGGGACAGGGGTGGTAGCGACCCAGTACTTC. Translation: CASSGTGTGVVATQYF.

This chain joins TRBV24-1 and TRBJ2-5; 7 positions match TRBD2. The CDR3 consists of 14 residues. V was pared by 5 bases and J by 2 bases, with 4 bases of the junction left unmatched. Germline V lookup: CDR1 KGHDR, CDR2 SFDVKD. The CDR3 nucleotides read TGTGCCACCAGTGGAACTAGCGAACAAGAGACCCAGTACTTC. This translates into CATSGTSEQETQYF.

The rearrangement links TRBV12-3 or TRBV12-4 to TRBJ2-1; TRBD2 aligns across 9 bases. V gave up 5 bases and J gave up 6 bases; unmatched junction bases: 11. The CDR3 spans 16 residues. The CDR3: CASSADLAGNVNEQFF. CDR3 in DNA: TGTGCCAGCAGTGCGGATCTAGCGGGAAATGTCAATGAGCAGTTCTTC.

This clonotype was seen many times. The rearrangement uses TRBV4-3 and TRBJ1-1; D gene unclear. V dropped 0 bases and J dropped 0 bases, with 11 bases sitting between them. CDR3 size: 16 residues. CDR1 LGHNA and CDR2 YSLEER come from the germline V gene. The CDR3 reads CASSQEVVGMNTEAFF. As DNA, the CDR3 is TGCGCCAGCAGCCAAGAGGTCGTAGGGATGAACACTGAAGCTTTCTTT.

Remarks on this clonotype: At one of its ends the junction is not consistent with the germline gene, which may arise from a read error. The chain couples TRBV7-7 to TRBJ2-1; 8 bases match TRBD2. CDR3 size: 16 residues. CDR1 SSHAT and CDR2 FNYEAQ come from the germline V gene (reference sequence). CDR3 nucleotides: TGTGCTAGCAGGGATAAGCGGGGGCACAACTACAATGAGCAGTTCTTC. It translates to CASRDKRGHNYNEQFF. Using reference TRBV7-7 and TRBJ2-1 for the parts outside the CDR3, the full variable domain is GAGVSQSPRYKVTKRGQDVTLRCDPISSHATLYWYQQALGQGPEFLTYFNYEAQPDKSGLPSDRFSAERPEGSISTLTIQRTEQRDSAMYRCASRDKRGHNYNEQFFGPGTRLTVL.

This clonotype was picked up a small number of times. The V call is TRBV5-1, the J call TRBJ2-3; D call uncertain. V was trimmed by 4 bases and J by 4 bases, leaving 16 bases between them. Germline CDR1 and CDR2: SGHRS and YFSETQ. There are 15 residues in the CDR3. CDR3 DNA sequence: TGCGCCAGCAGCCCCGAAGCCCGTGTCGCAGATACGCAGTATTTT. Its protein product is CASSPEARVADTQYF.

The chain couples TRBV28 to TRBJ2-2; D might be TRBD1 (5 bases). The CDR3 consists of 17 residues. Trimming took off 2 bases at V and 0 bases at J, with 13 bases between the two ends. Germline CDR1 and CDR2: MDHEN and SYDVKM. The CDR3 loop is CASSLRGRGSNTGELFF. As DNA, the CDR3 is TGTGCCAGCAGTTTACGCGGAAGGGGATCGAACACCGGGGAGCTGTTTTTT.

The genes are TRBV6-6 and TRBJ2-7; 7 positions agree with TRBD2. CDR1 is MNHNY and CDR2 is SVGAGI in the germline V gene (reference sequence). With V trimmed by 0 bases and J by 4 bases, 3 bases remained unmatched. The CDR3 extends over 14 amino acids. CDR3 sequence reads: CASSYSAGYYEQYF. The CDR3 DNA reads as TGTGCCAGCAGTTACTCAGCGGGATATTACGAGCAGTACTTC.

The CDR3 DNA reads TGTGCCAGCAGTCCGGGACAGGGGATAGGTGGGGCCAACGTCCTGACTTTC. It yields the protein CASSPGQGIGGANVLTF. The chain combines TRBV6-6 with TRBJ2-6, with TRBD1 matching 10 bases. This CDR3 region has 17 residues. Germline assignment: CDR1 MNHNY and CDR2 SVGAGI (reference sequence). The V gene end was trimmed by 5 bases and the J gene end by 3 bases; junction bases not matched to a gene: 7.

This clonotype was counted ten times or more. Written as DNA, the CDR3 is TGTGCCAGCAGCCCCCCCGGTGGGGAGATCTACGAGCAGTACTTC. Its translation: CASSPPGGEIYEQYF. This chain links TRBV7-2 with TRBJ2-7; D is perhaps TRBD2 (5 bases). V gave up 5 bases and J gave up 3 bases, with 17 bases separating them. The CDR3 contains 15 residues. The germline V gene has CDR1 SGHTA and CDR2 FQGNSA.